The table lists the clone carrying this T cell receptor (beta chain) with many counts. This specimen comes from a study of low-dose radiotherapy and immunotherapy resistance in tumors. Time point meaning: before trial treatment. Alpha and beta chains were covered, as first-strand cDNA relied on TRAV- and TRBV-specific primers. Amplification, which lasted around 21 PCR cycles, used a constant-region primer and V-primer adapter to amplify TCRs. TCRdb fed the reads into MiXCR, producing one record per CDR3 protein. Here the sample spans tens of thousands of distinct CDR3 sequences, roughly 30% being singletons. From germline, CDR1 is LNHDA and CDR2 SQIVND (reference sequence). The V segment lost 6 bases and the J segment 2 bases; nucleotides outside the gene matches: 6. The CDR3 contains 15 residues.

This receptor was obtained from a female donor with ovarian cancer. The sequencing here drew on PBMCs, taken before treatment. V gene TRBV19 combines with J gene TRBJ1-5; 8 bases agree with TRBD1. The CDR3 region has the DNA TGTGCCAGTAGCAAGGGACAGGCAGGCAATCAGCCCCAGCATTTT. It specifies CASSKGQAGNQPQHF.